This is a list of T cell receptor beta chains from one sample in a study of vaccination and CD4 T cells after COVID-19. These receptors' antigens are unknown. TCRdb re-derived calls from the PCR reads in MiXCR, one entry per CDR3 protein. The profile shows some 6,900 distinct CDR3 sequences, roughly 33% of them singletons. The sample was CD4+ T cells from blood, cultured in vitro. These receptors originate from a human donor in good health. Each CDR3 is given with its conserved first and last residue. Each record gives: D gene, V gene, J gene, clone size, CDR3 length, CDR3 DNA, CDR3 protein. D genes are given only for firm matches. Some rows mark clone size as missing; the rest say once, few, many or name a class of expanded clone.

d_gene: .
v_gene: TRBV7-2
j_gene: TRBJ2-1
abundance: few
len: 14
CDR3nt: TGTGCCAGCAGCTTAGGGAGGGGGGACAGAATTCAGTTCTTC
CDR3aa: CASSLGRGDRIQFF

d_gene: .
v_gene: TRBV5-1
j_gene: TRBJ1-6
abundance: few
len: 15
CDR3nt: TGCGCCAGCAGCTTTGAGCCCTTGGATAATTCACCCCTCCACTTT
CDR3aa: CASSFEPLDNSPLHF

d_gene: .
v_gene: TRBV7-9
j_gene: TRBJ1-3
abundance: few
len: 14
CDR3nt: TGTGCCAGCAGCCCTTCAAACTCGGGAAACACCATATATTTT
CDR3aa: CASSPSNSGNTIYF

d_gene: .
v_gene: TRBV6-1
j_gene: TRBJ1-1
abundance: .
len: 19
CDR3nt: TGTGCCAGCAGTGGCGCGCTCAATCGTATGACAGTTCACGGCACTGAAGCTTTCTTT
CDR3aa: CASSGALNRMTVHGTEAFF

d_gene: TRBD1
v_gene: TRBV7-2
j_gene: TRBJ1-2
abundance: medium-sized
len: 12
CDR3nt: TGTGCCAGCAGCTTCACAGGGGGCGGCTACACCTTC
CDR3aa: CASSFTGGGYTF

d_gene: TRBD1
v_gene: TRBV19
j_gene: TRBJ1-6
abundance: few
len: 16
CDR3nt: TGTGCCAGTAGTATAGGATCTGGGACAGGGGTTTCACCCCTCCACTTT
CDR3aa: CASSIGSGTGVSPLHF

d_gene: .
v_gene: TRBV20-1
j_gene: TRBJ1-2
abundance: few
len: 13
CDR3nt: TGCAGTGCTATCTACGACAGACCATATGGCTACACCTTC
CDR3aa: CSAIYDRPYGYTF

d_gene: TRBD2
v_gene: TRBV10-3
j_gene: TRBJ2-1
abundance: few
len: 15
CDR3nt: TGTGCCATCAGTGAGTCAACTAGCGGGGACAATGAGCAGTTCTTC
CDR3aa: CAISESTSGDNEQFF

d_gene: .
v_gene: TRBV15
j_gene: TRBJ1-1
abundance: .
len: 17
CDR3nt: TGTGCCACCAGCAGAGATGGTTTTGGACTAGGGACAACTGAAGCTTTCTTT
CDR3aa: CATSRDGFGLGTTEAFF

d_gene: TRBD2
v_gene: TRBV30
j_gene: TRBJ2-5
abundance: .
len: 14
CDR3nt: TGTGCCTGGAGTATTAGCGGGGGGTTGGAGACCCAGTACTTC
CDR3aa: CAWSISGGLETQYF

d_gene: TRBD1
v_gene: TRBV6-5
j_gene: TRBJ1-2
abundance: .
len: 13
CDR3nt: TGTGCCAGCAGTTACGCCGACAGGGATGGCTACACCTTC
CDR3aa: CASSYADRDGYTF

d_gene: .
v_gene: TRBV20-1
j_gene: TRBJ1-5
abundance: once
len: 15
CDR3nt: TGCAGTGCTAGCACCGGGGCAGGGGAAAATCAGCCCCAGCATTTT
CDR3aa: CSASTGAGENQPQHF

d_gene: TRBD2
v_gene: TRBV4-1
j_gene: TRBJ2-3
abundance: .
len: 14
CDR3nt: TGCGCCAGCGGACTAGCATCCCCCACAGATACGCAGTATTTT
CDR3aa: CASGLASPTDTQYF

d_gene: .
v_gene: TRBV7-2
j_gene: TRBJ1-2
abundance: few
len: 14
CDR3nt: TGTGCCAGCAGCTTAGGGCTGGGCTTCTATGGCTACACCTTC
CDR3aa: CASSLGLGFYGYTF

d_gene: TRBD1
v_gene: TRBV4-2
j_gene: TRBJ1-5
abundance: few
len: 15
CDR3nt: TGTGCCAGCAGCCAGGACAGGTCTAGCAATCAGCCCCAGCATTTT
CDR3aa: CASSQDRSSNQPQHF

d_gene: TRBD2
v_gene: TRBV2
j_gene: TRBJ2-3
abundance: .
len: 13
CDR3nt: TGTGCCAGTAGCGGGGGCCTCACAGATACGCAGTATTTT
CDR3aa: CASSGGLTDTQYF

d_gene: .
v_gene: TRBV19
j_gene: TRBJ2-2
abundance: few
len: 14
CDR3nt: TGTGCCAGTAGTATTGTAACAGACACCGGGGAGCTGTTTTTT
CDR3aa: CASSIVTDTGELFF

d_gene: .
v_gene: TRBV6-1
j_gene: TRBJ1-1
abundance: .
len: 14
CDR3nt: TGTGCCAGCAGTAGCTCCGGGCAGAACACTGAAGCTTTCTTT
CDR3aa: CASSSSGQNTEAFF

d_gene: .
v_gene: TRBV6-1
j_gene: TRBJ1-2
abundance: .
len: 12
CDR3nt: TGTGCCAGCACCCCGGCTGGCTATGGCTACACCTTC
CDR3aa: CASTPAGYGYTF

d_gene: TRBD2
v_gene: TRBV4-2
j_gene: TRBJ2-2
abundance: .
len: 15
CDR3nt: TGTGCCAGCAGCGGACTAGCGAGTTCCACCGGGGAGCTGTTTTTT
CDR3aa: CASSGLASSTGELFF

d_gene: .
v_gene: TRBV2
j_gene: TRBJ2-7
abundance: .
len: 13
CDR3nt: TGTGCCACCAGGGGCGAGGGGAACTACGAGCAGTACTTC
CDR3aa: CATRGEGNYEQYF

d_gene: TRBD2
v_gene: TRBV5-1
j_gene: TRBJ2-3
abundance: few
len: 16
CDR3nt: TGCGCCAGCAGCAGGGCGGGGGGAGCGGTCGATGATACGCAGTATTTT
CDR3aa: CASSRAGGAVDDTQYF

d_gene: .
v_gene: TRBV27
j_gene: TRBJ1-5
abundance: few
len: 15
CDR3nt: TGTGCCAGCAGTCTTAGACAGTATAGCAATCAGCCCCAGCATTTT
CDR3aa: CASSLRQYSNQPQHF

d_gene: .
v_gene: TRBV25-1
j_gene: TRBJ1-6
abundance: .
len: 14
CDR3nt: TGTGCCAGCAGTGCCAGCCCGACAGATTCACCCCTCCACTTT
CDR3aa: CASSASPTDSPLHF

d_gene: .
v_gene: TRBV27
j_gene: TRBJ2-7
abundance: .
len: 15
CDR3nt: TGTGCCAGCAGTCCCCGGGTCCTAACGGGGTACGAGCAGTACTTC
CDR3aa: CASSPRVLTGYEQYF

d_gene: TRBD1
v_gene: TRBV18
j_gene: TRBJ2-3
abundance: .
len: 16
CDR3nt: TGTGCCAGCTCACCACCGGGACAGGGCGGGACAGATACGCAGTATTTT
CDR3aa: CASSPPGQGGTDTQYF

d_gene: .
v_gene: TRBV18
j_gene: TRBJ1-1
abundance: .
len: 13
CDR3nt: TGTGCCAGCTCACTAACGCCGGACACTGAAGCTTTCTTT
CDR3aa: CASSLTPDTEAFF

d_gene: TRBD1
v_gene: TRBV20-1
j_gene: TRBJ2-5
abundance: once
len: 13
CDR3nt: TGCAGTGCTAGGACGGGACAGATGGAGACCCAGTACTTC
CDR3aa: CSARTGQMETQYF

d_gene: .
v_gene: TRBV6-1
j_gene: TRBJ2-1
abundance: .
len: 10
CDR3nt: TGTGCCAGCAACCACAATGAGCAGTTCTTC
CDR3aa: CASNHNEQFF

d_gene: TRBD2
v_gene: TRBV12-3/TRBV12-4
j_gene: TRBJ2-7
abundance: .
len: 16
CDR3nt: TGTGCCAGCAGCTTCGGGACGGGACTAGCGGGTTACGAGCAGTACTTC
CDR3aa: CASSFGTGLAGYEQYF

d_gene: .
v_gene: TRBV12-3/TRBV12-4
j_gene: TRBJ1-2
abundance: .
len: 16
CDR3nt: TGTGCCAGCAGTGGTCGGGGGGGGCGCAGATCCTATGGCTACACCTTC
CDR3aa: CASSGRGGRRSYGYTF

d_gene: .
v_gene: TRBV6-1
j_gene: TRBJ1-1
abundance: .
len: 13
CDR3nt: TGTGCCAGCAGCTTCACAGGTAACACTGAAGCTTTCTTT
CDR3aa: CASSFTGNTEAFF

d_gene: .
v_gene: TRBV10-3
j_gene: TRBJ1-2
abundance: .
len: 12
CDR3nt: TGTGCCATCAGTGGTCCGGACCATGGCTACACCTTC
CDR3aa: CAISGPDHGYTF

d_gene: .
v_gene: TRBV14
j_gene: TRBJ1-6
abundance: few
len: 14
CDR3nt: TGTGCCGTCGGGGGCGGCTGGGATAATTCACCCCTCCACTTT
CDR3aa: CAVGGGWDNSPLHF

d_gene: TRBD1
v_gene: TRBV7-7
j_gene: TRBJ2-3
abundance: few
len: 15
CDR3nt: TGTGCCAGCAGTCCCACAGGGGCTAGCCCAGATACGCAGTATTTT
CDR3aa: CASSPTGASPDTQYF

d_gene: .
v_gene: TRBV12-3/TRBV12-4
j_gene: TRBJ1-1
abundance: .
len: 13
CDR3nt: TGTGCCAGCAGCCGATCGGCAAACACTGAAGCTTTCTTT
CDR3aa: CASSRSANTEAFF

d_gene: TRBD1
v_gene: TRBV12-3/TRBV12-4
j_gene: TRBJ1-2
abundance: .
len: 15
CDR3nt: TGTGCCAGCAGTTCCTCACACAGGGGCGTGTATGGCTACACCTTC
CDR3aa: CASSSSHRGVYGYTF

d_gene: TRBD2
v_gene: TRBV7-6
j_gene: TRBJ2-7
abundance: few
len: 15
CDR3nt: TGTGCCAGCAGCTTTGGCGGGGGAGTGGTTTACGAGCAGTACTTC
CDR3aa: CASSFGGGVVYEQYF

d_gene: .
v_gene: TRBV6-5
j_gene: TRBJ1-1
abundance: .
len: 13
CDR3nt: TGTGCCAGCAGTTCCTCGCAGGGGACTGAAGCTTTCTTT
CDR3aa: CASSSSQGTEAFF

d_gene: .
v_gene: TRBV6-1
j_gene: TRBJ2-3
abundance: .
len: 15
CDR3nt: TGTGCCAGCAGTGAAGTGATGAGGGGTACAGATACGCAGTATTTT
CDR3aa: CASSEVMRGTDTQYF

d_gene: .
v_gene: TRBV27
j_gene: TRBJ1-4
abundance: .
len: 12
CDR3nt: TGTGCCAGCAGTTTAGGAGTCGAAAAACTGTTTTTT
CDR3aa: CASSLGVEKLFF

d_gene: .
v_gene: TRBV20-1
j_gene: TRBJ1-3
abundance: few
len: 13
CDR3nt: TGCAGTGCTTCGGTGATATTCGGAAACACCATATATTTT
CDR3aa: CSASVIFGNTIYF

d_gene: TRBD1
v_gene: TRBV10-3
j_gene: TRBJ1-2
abundance: .
len: 15
CDR3nt: TGTGCCATCAGCTCCGACAGGGGCGATAACTATGGCTACACCTTC
CDR3aa: CAISSDRGDNYGYTF

d_gene: TRBD1
v_gene: TRBV6-1
j_gene: TRBJ1-2
abundance: few
len: 14
CDR3nt: TGTGCCAGCAGACGGGACAGGGGGATCTATGGCTACACCTTC
CDR3aa: CASRRDRGIYGYTF

d_gene: .
v_gene: TRBV6-1
j_gene: TRBJ1-1
abundance: few
len: 14
CDR3nt: TGTGCCAGCAGCAACAGGTTAGGGTCCGCTGAAGCTTTCTTT
CDR3aa: CASSNRLGSAEAFF